The entry that follows covers one T cell receptor beta chain sequence. The antigen this receptor binds is unknown. Within one base of it there is no much larger clone, and no base qualities were kept. Using the deep immunoSEQ assay, TCR CDR3 regions were amplified from genomic DNA by multiplex PCR. Extracted genomic DNA from each cell subset was spread evenly across all wells of several immunoSEQ 96-well plates, with each plate serving as a replicate. For sorted subsets, each replicate PCR was loaded with 150 to 250 ng genomic DNA, equivalent to 30,000 or so T cell genomes. Purified libraries were quantified with a Qubit 3.0 fluorometer, sized on a Bioanalyzer 2100, and re-quantified with the KAPA Library Quantification kit. Each immunoSEQ 96-well plate was sequenced on its own single-read 150-cycle Illumina NextSeq 550 flow cell. In the source study's methods: Because only junctional sequences without quality scores were contained in the immunoSEQ output, filtering matching that applied to full-length reads could not be performed. To assign V/J genes and CDR3, sequences were annotated using PyIR, a Python wrapper for IgBLAST v1.9, with IMGT germline references. Any read was removed if the V/J assignment was weak (E-value above 1e-6), the CDR3 was missing, or the read contained stop codons, out-of-frame junctions, or ambiguous translated residues. A V3J clonotype was defined by an identical inferred V gene, J gene, and CDR3 amino acid sequence. Percentage overlap between repertoires was calculated by dividing the number of shared unique clonotypes by the size of the smaller repertoire. Repertoire richness was assessed with RTK rarefaction, the Chao1 estimator, and Recon v2.1 estimates of unobserved clonotypes. Generation probabilities were computed with OLGA for all TCRbeta clonotypes obtained by the gDNA method from several donors. The table was pulled from immuneACCESS by TCRdb, which kept in-frame rearrangements only. Such tables lose some clones; where checked, under half of the loss comes from unresolved V genes, and the rest has no known cause. The V and J calls and the clone size are those of that table, but D and trimming were determined from the DNA. The sample table records a few hundred thousand clones; around 87% of these occur just once. The top ten clones comprise roughly 16% of the sample.

The sample originates from a study of shared clonotypes between healthy human individuals (TCRdb year 2020). Study-wide context: Two women and a few men aged 18 to 49 years were included in the cohort. Libraries were prepared and TCR repertoires were sequenced by different laboratories using diverse techniques, in order to increase sequencing depth and limit assay-specific biases. Per donor, three plates each were used for CD4 naive and CD4 memory, two for CD8 naive, and one for CD8 memory. To estimate repertoire size and how much clonotypes are shared between individuals, the study performed deep sequencing of blood TCR repertoires from roughly five healthy adults. Per donor, leukapheresis produced somewhere between about 0.94 and 9.5 billion PBMCs. Findings and caveats that apply to the study as a whole: Sampling was restricted to blood, and TCR repertoires in tissues likely differ from the TCR repertoires found in blood. Naive subsets generally had larger estimated clonotype richness than memory subsets did. Clonotypes shared by all four sorted-subset donors showed higher generation probabilities than non-shared clonotypes. Even with the large sequencing depth, rarefaction of the sorted-subset datasets indicated that sequencing was incomplete. Roughly 5% of naive CD4, 3% to 3.5% of naive CD8, roughly 2.4% of memory CD4, and about 0.4% of memory CD8 clonotypes were shared across several donors. Based on pairwise subsampling, the degree of clonotype sharing among donors was expected to be affected by sequencing depth. Because the study included a small number of donors, the genetic and exposure-history diversity represented was limited.

The donors were healthy, HIV-negative adults with no recently reported acute infections or vaccinations. Every donor was a Caucasian adult residing in Nashville, Tennessee, USA. The CD8 memory samples were a combination of magnetically selected CD45RO+ cells and CCR7-negative CD45RA+ effector memory (TemRA) cells. Blood was collected by leukapheresis, and PBMCs were isolated by Ficoll-Histopaque density gradient centrifugation and then cryopreserved in liquid nitrogen vapor phase. Analytical flow cytometry was used to check the purity and quantity of every magnetically sorted T cell population. Genomic DNA was isolated from every sorted fraction and measured by UV absorbance on a Nanodrop 2000c. This receptor was identified in a man aged 18-30 years in good health. Material: memory CD8+ T cells sorted from blood. Explained via the paper, the cell subset or site label denotes: CD45RO+ cells pooled with CCR7-negative TemRA cells.

CDR3 sequence: CAFIDREGETQYF. The nucleotide sequence is given as TGTGCCTTTATCGACAGGGAGGGAGAGACCCAGTACTTC. This receptor chain uses TRBV30 and TRBJ2-5; the D gene could be either TRBD1 or TRBD2, each agreeing at 7 bases. V lost 7 bases and J lost 4 bases; the stretch between them is 16 bases long. From the germline V gene (reference sequence), CDR1 is GTSNPN and CDR2 is SVGIG. The CDR3 contains 13 residues, cysteine and phenylalanine counted. CDR3 DNA is the only sequence kept; it has 39 bases, read in frame from the first base.